This T cell receptor beta chain is from a study of T cells after yellow fever vaccination. The CDR3 runs to 15 residues. The germline CDR1 and CDR2 sequences are MNHEY and SVGAGI. Trimming pared 3 bases from V and 0 bases from J, leaving 11 bases between. TCRdb re-analysed the 5' RACE reads in MiXCR, keeping a single row per CDR3 protein. The sample yields roughly 340,000 distinct CDR3 sequences, 4% seen once. The clonotype was recovered from a man between 18 and 35 years old who received the YFV17D yellow fever vaccine. V usage is TRBV6-5 and J usage is TRBJ1-2; unclear D gene. This specimen consisted of PBMCs, obtained 5 days after the yellow fever booster vaccination. CDR3 sequence reads: CASSYRRVANYGYTF. The CDR3 region has the DNA TGTGCCAGCAGTTATCGTCGGGTAGCTAACTATGGCTACACCTTC.